The T cell receptor (beta chain) under discussion was sequenced for a study of blood T cells in healthy people across ages. CDR3 length equals 12 residues. The germline gives CDR1 SQVTM, CDR2 ANQGSEA. Trimming shortened V by 8 bases and J by 6 bases, and 13 bases separated the two germline ends. Study-level results: Possibly confounding the expanded clonotype changes was the fact that donor CMV status was unknown.

A second PCR, run for roughly 7 to 12 cycles, used a sample-barcoded 5' primer plus a J-beta primer mix. TCRdb recomputed calls from the 5' RACE reads with MiXCR, one row per CDR3 protein. Of 780,000 or so distinct CDR3 sequences in the sample, approximately 25% were seen once. To note about this clonotype: Its antigen is unknown.

Separately, the same data were catalogued under a study of T cells of mothers and their children.

This receptor was taken from a boy younger than 18 in good health. This chain connects TRBV29-1 to TRBJ2-2, with D tentatively TRBD2 (6 bases). The sample taken for sequencing was blood. CDR3 sequence: CSTGLPSGELFF. CDR3 DNA: TGCAGCACGGGACTTCCATCCGGGGAGCTGTTTTTT.